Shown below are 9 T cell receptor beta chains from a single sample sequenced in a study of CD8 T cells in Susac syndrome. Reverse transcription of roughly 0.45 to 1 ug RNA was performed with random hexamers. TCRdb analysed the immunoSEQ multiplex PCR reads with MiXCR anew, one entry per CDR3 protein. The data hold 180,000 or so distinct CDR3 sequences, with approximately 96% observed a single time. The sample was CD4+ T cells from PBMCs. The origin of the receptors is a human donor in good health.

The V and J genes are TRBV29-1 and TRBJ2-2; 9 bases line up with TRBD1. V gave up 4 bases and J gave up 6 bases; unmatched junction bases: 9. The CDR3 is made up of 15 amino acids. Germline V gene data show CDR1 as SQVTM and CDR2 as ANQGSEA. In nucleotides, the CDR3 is TGCAGCGTTGTATCAACAGGGGGCATTGCCGGGGAGCTGTTTTTT. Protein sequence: CSVVSTGGIAGELFF.

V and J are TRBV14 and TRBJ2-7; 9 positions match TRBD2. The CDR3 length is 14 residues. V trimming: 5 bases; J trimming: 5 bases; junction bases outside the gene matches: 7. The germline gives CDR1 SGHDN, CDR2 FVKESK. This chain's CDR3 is CASSWRASGNEQYF. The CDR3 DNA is TGTGCCAGCAGCTGGAGGGCTAGCGGGAACGAGCAGTACTTC.

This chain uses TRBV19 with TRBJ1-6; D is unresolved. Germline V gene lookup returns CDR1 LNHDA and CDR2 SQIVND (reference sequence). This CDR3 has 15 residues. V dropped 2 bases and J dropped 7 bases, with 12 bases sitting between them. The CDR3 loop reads CASSIPGSENSPLHF. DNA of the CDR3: TGTGCCAGTAGTATACCTGGGTCGGAAAATTCACCCCTCCACTTT.

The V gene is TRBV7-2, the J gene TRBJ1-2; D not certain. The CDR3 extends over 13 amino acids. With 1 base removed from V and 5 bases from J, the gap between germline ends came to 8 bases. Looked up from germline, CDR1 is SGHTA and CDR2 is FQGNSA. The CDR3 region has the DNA TGTGCCAGCAGCTTAGGTGACACTTATGGCTACACCTTC. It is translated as CASSLGDTYGYTF.

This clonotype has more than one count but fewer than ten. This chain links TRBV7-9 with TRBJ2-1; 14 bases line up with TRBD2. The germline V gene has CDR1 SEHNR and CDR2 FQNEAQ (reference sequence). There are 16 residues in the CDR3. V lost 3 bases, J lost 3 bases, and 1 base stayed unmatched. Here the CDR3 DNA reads TGTGCCAGCAGCTTTGGGACTAGCGGGGGCTACAATGAGCAGTTCTTC. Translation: CASSFGTSGGYNEQFF.

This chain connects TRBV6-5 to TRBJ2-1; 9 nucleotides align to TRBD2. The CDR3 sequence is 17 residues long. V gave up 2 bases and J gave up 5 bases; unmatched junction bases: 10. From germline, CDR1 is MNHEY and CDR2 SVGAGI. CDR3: CASSYRLVGGGDNEQFF. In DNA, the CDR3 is TGTGCCAGCAGTTACCGACTTGTTGGCGGGGGGGACAATGAGCAGTTCTTC.

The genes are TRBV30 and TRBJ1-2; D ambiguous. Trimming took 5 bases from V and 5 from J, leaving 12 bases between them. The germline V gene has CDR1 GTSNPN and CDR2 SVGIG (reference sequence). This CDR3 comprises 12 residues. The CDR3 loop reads CAWGHLGYGYTF. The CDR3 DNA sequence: TGTGCCTGGGGCCATTTGGGGTATGGCTACACCTTC. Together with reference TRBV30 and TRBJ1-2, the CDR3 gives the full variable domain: SQTIHQWPATLVQPVGSPLSLECTVEGTSNPNLYWYRQAAGRGLQLLFYSVGIGQISSEVPQNLSASRPQDRQFILSSKKLLLSDSGFYLCAWGHLGYGYTFGSGTRLTVV.

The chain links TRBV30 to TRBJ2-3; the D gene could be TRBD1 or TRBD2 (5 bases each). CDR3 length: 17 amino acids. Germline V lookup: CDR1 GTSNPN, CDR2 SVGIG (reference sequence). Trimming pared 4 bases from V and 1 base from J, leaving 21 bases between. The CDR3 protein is CAWTPSVRGVGTDTQYF. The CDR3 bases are TGTGCCTGGACCCCCTCGGTCCGGGGCGTGGGCACAGATACGCAGTATTTT.

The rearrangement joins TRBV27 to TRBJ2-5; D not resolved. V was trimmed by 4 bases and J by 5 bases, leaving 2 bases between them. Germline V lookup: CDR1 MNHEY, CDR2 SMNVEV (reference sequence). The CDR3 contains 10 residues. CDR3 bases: TGTGCCAGCAGTTCGGAGACCCAGTACTTC. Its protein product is CASSSETQYF.